This record concerns one TCR beta chain sequence. Investigators performed immunoSEQ version v3.0 at survey level. Sequencing was designed to cover roughly 35,000-55,000 T-cell genomes in each sample. Method: immunoSEQ multiplex PCR; TCRdb's copy keeps in-frame clones and lacks some. The table has more than 35,000 clones, approximately 94% seen once. V was trimmed by 2 bases and J by 0 bases, leaving 11 bases between them. Germline V gives CDR1 SGDLS, CDR2 YYNGEE. The CDR3 totals 15 residues. The data were obtained in a study of long-term antiretroviral therapy in people with HIV. This chain connects TRBV9 to TRBJ2-5; D possibly corresponds to TRBD1 (6 bases). The TCR sequence derives from a woman aged 45-60 years with HIV. The sequences come from unsorted PBMCs, collected 4.1 years after starting antiretroviral therapy. The CDR3 nucleotides are TGTGCCAGCAGCGTGTCAGGGGCCGACCAAGAGACCCAGTACTTC. Encoded protein: CASSVSGADQETQYF. Complete variable domain (other parts from reference TRBV9 and TRBJ2-5): DSGVTQTPKHLITATGQRVTLRCSPRSGDLSVYWYQQSLDQGLQFLIQYYNGEERAKGNILERFSAQQFPDLHSELNLSSLELGDSALYFCASSVSGADQETQYFGPGTRLLVL.